This T cell receptor beta chain appears in the sequencing data of a study of T-cell reconstitution after alpha-beta-depleted transplantation in children. Many counts were recorded for this clonotype. Its specificity is not known. The CDR3 loop spans 14 amino acids. The germline V and J ends were trimmed by 4 bases and 6 bases, with 10 bases remaining between them. The V gene's germline CDR1 is MGHDK and CDR2 SYGVNS. Study conclusions and caveats: At one year after transplant, newly produced T cells mostly accounted for T-cell counts and diversity. After transplant, high TCRbeta diversity at day 60 in some patients arose from surviving recipient T cells and thymic progenitors.

A TCRbeta library incorporating unique molecular identifiers was prepared. TCRdb itself ran the PCR reads through MiXCR, one entry per CDR3 protein. The table lists about 240,000 distinct CDR3 sequences, about a quarter of them singletons. This TCR came from a girl aged 2 to 9 with Fanconi anemia, due to receive a stem cell transplant. Sequencing was performed on PBMCs, taken before TCRalphabeta/CD19-depleted stem cell transplant. The V call is TRBV25-1, the J call TRBJ1-6; D gene uncertain. This CDR3 is CASSVKSSNSPLHF. The CDR3 DNA follows: TGTGCCAGCAGTGTCAAATCTTCTAATTCACCCCTCCACTTT.